This paragraph covers one T cell receptor beta chain sequence. The CDR3 consists of 15 residues. Looked up from germline, CDR1 is SGHTA and CDR2 is FQGTGA. Losses at the gene ends were 1 base for V and 6 bases for J; bases not matched to a gene: 6. Assay used: immunoSEQ multiplex PCR; TCRdb lists only in-frame clones, some missing. The sample carries 45,000 to 55,000 clones, roughly 94% recorded once. These data come from a study of technical replicates of blood from a few donors. This clonotype was obtained from a human donor in good health. Source material: T cells isolated from PBMCs. J is TRBJ2-1 and V is TRBV7-3; 7 nucleotides line up with TRBD2. In DNA, the CDR3 is TGTGCCAGCAGCTTAAGCCAGCGGGGTATCAATGAGCAGTTCTTC. The encoded protein is CASSLSQRGINEQFF.